One and the same sample provided the 29 T cell receptor beta chains below, sequenced in a study of cytomegalovirus exposure and HLA in healthy donors. The PCR contained 60 Vbeta and 13 Jbeta primers. Clones were read by immunoSEQ multiplex PCR, and TCRdb kept only the in-frame ones, dropping some. The sample has roughly 140,000 clones, approximately 83% seen once. Material: PBMCs. These receptors were taken from a male donor in good health and CMV-seronegative.

The chain carries TRBV7-9 and TRBJ2-1; D might be TRBD2 (5 bases). Trimming pared 1 base from V and 12 bases from J, leaving 16 bases between. The CDR3 consists of 14 residues. CDR1 SEHNR and CDR2 FQNEAQ come from the germline V gene (reference sequence). CDR3 nucleotide sequence: TGTGCCAGCAGCTTAGGAGGCGGGCTCCTTGGGCAGTTCTTC. Its translation: CASSLGGGLLGQFF.

V gene TRBV28 combines with J gene TRBJ2-4, with TRBD1 matching over 8 bases. Germline lookup yields CDR1 MDHEN and CDR2 SYDVKM. There are 16 residues in the CDR3. Trimming at V came to 2 bases and at J to 6 bases, leaving 9 bases not matched to a gene. CDR3 amino acids: CASSLGSAGGLNIQYF. Here the CDR3 DNA reads TGTGCCAGCAGTTTAGGGTCGGCAGGGGGCTTAAACATTCAGTACTTC.

The chain uses TRBV2 and TRBJ1-5; D not certain. CDR3 length equals 12 residues. V shed 7 bases and J shed 4 bases, with 8 bases lying between them. Looked up from germline, CDR1 is SNHLY and CDR2 is FYNNEI. DNA of the CDR3: TGTGCCAGCACTGGCGGAAATCAGCCCCAGCATTTT. Its translation: CASTGGNQPQHF.

The rearrangement uses TRBV30 and TRBJ1-1, with D maybe TRBD1 (6 bases). This CDR3 has 17 amino acids. CDR1 and CDR2 (germline): GTSNPN, SVGIG (reference sequence). V was clipped by 0 bases and J by 0 bases, with 17 bases between them. The CDR3 region has the DNA TGTGCCTGGAGTGTCGGGGGGGCGTTACCCATGAACACTGAAGCTTTCTTT. It specifies CAWSVGGALPMNTEAFF.

This clone was counted only a few times. The chain links TRBV18 to TRBJ2-2; 12 nucleotides align to TRBD2. The V gene end was trimmed by 5 bases and the J gene end by 5 bases; junction bases not matched to a gene: 9. The CDR3 runs 17 residues. Germline V gene data show CDR1 as KGHSH and CDR2 as LQKENI. CDR3 sequence: CASSGGLAGQSTGELFF. The CDR3 DNA follows: TGTGCCAGCTCAGGAGGACTAGCGGGACAAAGTACCGGGGAGCTGTTTTTT.

The CDR3 sequence is CASSPPQGASKNIQYF. The CDR3 DNA is TGTGCCAGCAGCCCCCCACAGGGGGCTAGCAAAAACATTCAGTACTTC. V is TRBV7-9 and J is TRBJ2-4; TRBD1 agrees at 9 bases. The CDR3 loop spans 16 amino acids. CDR1 SEHNR and CDR2 FQNEAQ come from the germline V gene (reference sequence). J was trimmed by 3 bases and V by 5 bases; bases with no gene match: 8.

The V call is TRBV9, the J call TRBJ2-6; 7 nucleotides match TRBD2. Germline loops: CDR1 SGDLS, CDR2 YYNGEE. Losses at the gene ends were 0 bases for V and 5 bases for J; bases not matched to a gene: 8. There are 17 residues in the CDR3. The CDR3 DNA is TGTGCCAGCAGCGTAGAAATCGGGGGGAGGAGGGCCAACGTCCTGACTTTC. Translated, it gives CASSVEIGGRRANVLTF.

The J gene is TRBJ2-7, the V gene TRBV7-2; D uncertain. The CDR3 has 14 amino acids. Trimming shortened V by 4 bases and J by 0 bases, and 10 bases separated the two germline ends. The germline V gene has CDR1 SGHTA and CDR2 FQGNSA. As DNA, the CDR3 is TGTGCCAGCAGCTCCATCGCGAGCTCCTACGAGCAGTACTTC. It codes for CASSSIASSYEQYF.

The chain carries TRBV18 and TRBJ2-3; possible D gene TRBD2, 6 bases. Trimming removed 1 base at V and 2 bases at J, with 10 bases between. This CDR3 spans 15 amino acids. Germline V gene data show CDR1 as KGHSH and CDR2 as LQKENI. CDR3: CASSPRGEPTDTQYF. The CDR3, as DNA: TGTGCCAGCTCACCACGGGGGGAGCCCACAGATACGCAGTATTTT.

The CDR3 loop reads CASSFAASSYNEQFF. CDR3 in DNA: TGTGCCAGCTCATTCGCGGCTAGCTCCTACAATGAGCAGTTCTTC. The gene calls are TRBV18 and TRBJ2-1; D call uncertain. V gave up 5 bases and J gave up 0 bases, with 11 bases separating them. CDR3 length: 15 amino acids. CDR1 and CDR2 (germline): KGHSH, LQKENI.

The rearrangement links TRBV7-9 to TRBJ1-4; D remains ambiguous. This CDR3 region has 14 residues. CDR1 and CDR2 (germline): SEHNR, FQNEAQ (reference sequence). V gave up 2 bases and J gave up 0 bases, with 4 bases separating them. CDR3 region: CASSLISTNEKLFF. As DNA, the CDR3 is TGTGCCAGCAGCTTAATATCAACTAATGAAAAACTGTTTTTT.

The gene calls are TRBV18 and TRBJ1-4; 9 bases fit TRBD1. CDR3 length: 15 residues. Germline CDR1 and CDR2: KGHSH and LQKENI. The J segment lost 5 bases and the V segment lost 3 bases, leaving 4 bases of the junction unmatched. Here the CDR3 DNA reads TGTGCCAGCTCACCTCCAGGGACAGGGAATGAAAAACTGTTTTTT. Its protein is CASSPPGTGNEKLFF.

V gene TRBV4-1 combines with J gene TRBJ1-2, with unresolved D. V was trimmed by 4 bases and J by 4 bases, leaving 13 bases between them. Germline lookup yields CDR1 MGHRA and CDR2 YSYEKL. The CDR3 length is 14 residues. CDR3 loop: CASSLHSASYGYTF. CDR3 sequence (DNA): TGCGCCAGCAGCCTCCACTCGGCTAGCTATGGCTACACCTTC.

This chain connects TRBV27 to TRBJ2-7; a weak D match, TRBD1 (5 bases). V lost 6 bases, J lost 2 bases, and 17 bases lay in between. This CDR3 has 15 amino acids. CDR1 MNHEY and CDR2 SMNVEV come from the germline V gene (reference sequence). The CDR3 nucleotides are TGTGCCAGCAGGATAGGGGTAATGGCGGCCTACGAGCAGTACTTC. Protein product: CASRIGVMAAYEQYF.

This chain connects TRBV19 to TRBJ1-1; 7 positions match TRBD1. Per germline, CDR1 LNHDA and CDR2 SQIVND (reference sequence). This CDR3 contains 14 residues. J was trimmed by 7 bases and V by 7 bases; bases with no gene match: 12. The CDR3 DNA reads as TGTGCCAGTAAGCCCGACAGGGAGAACGGTGAAGCTTTCTTT. This translates into CASKPDRENGEAFF.

The CDR3 loop is CASSSFPGTRKKETQYF. In nucleotides, the CDR3 is TGTGCCAGCAGTTCATTTCCCGGGACTAGGAAAAAGGAGACCCAGTACTTC. This chain uses TRBV28 with TRBJ2-5; 8 bases are shared with TRBD2. Looked up from germline, CDR1 is MDHEN and CDR2 is SYDVKM. The CDR3 consists of 17 residues. Trimming at V came to 4 bases and at J to 5 bases, leaving 15 bases not matched to a gene.

The chain recombines TRBV27 with TRBJ2-7, with TRBD2 matching 14 bases. Germline loops: CDR1 MNHEY, CDR2 SMNVEV (reference sequence). V gave up 5 bases and J gave up 3 bases; unmatched junction bases: 3. The CDR3 has 15 residues. This CDR3 reads CASSRLAGGHYEQYF. CDR3 bases: TGTGCCAGCAGTAGACTAGCGGGAGGGCACTACGAGCAGTACTTC.

With respect to this clone: This sample also contains other DNA sequences that code for the same CDR3. The chain links TRBV11-2 to TRBJ2-7, with D uncertain. Trimming left V 1 base short and J 4 bases short, with 5 bases between. Germline CDR1 reads SGHAT; CDR2 reads FQNNGV. This CDR3 has 12 residues. This CDR3 reads CASSLAGYEQYF. For the CDR3, the DNA is TGTGCCAGCAGCTTAGCCGGTTACGAGCAGTACTTC.

Worth noting for this clone: Distinct nucleotide sequences in the sample also encode this CDR3. This sequence joins TRBV7-9 and TRBJ2-7; 9 bases align to TRBD1. V trimming: 5 bases; J trimming: 4 bases; junction bases outside the gene matches: 6. CDR3 size: 14 residues. CDR1 is SEHNR and CDR2 is FQNEAQ in the germline V gene (reference sequence). The CDR3 DNA sequence: TGTGCCAGCAGCCCCCCGGGACAGGGTTACGAGCAGTACTTC. Amino acid sequence: CASSPPGQGYEQYF.

The chain uses TRBV5-1 and TRBJ2-5; the match to TRBD1 covers 9 bases. The assigned J gene may be wrong: the sequence end matches TRBJ2-7 better. The CDR3 contains 14 residues. Per the germline V gene, CDR1 is SGHRS and CDR2 is YFSETQ. The CDR3 sequence is CASDSGTGNYEQYF. In DNA, the CDR3 is TGCGCCAGCGACTCCGGGACAGGGAACTACGAGCAGTACTTC.

The J gene is TRBJ1-2, the V gene TRBV5-1, with D unresolved. The CDR3 runs 15 residues. Germline CDR1 reads SGHRS; CDR2 reads YFSETQ. V was clipped by 3 bases and J by 5 bases, with 17 bases between them. The CDR3 region has the DNA TGCGCCAGCAGCTCCCCCGGGGAAGAGGGTTATGGCTACACCTTC. Its translation: CASSSPGEEGYGYTF.

The V and J genes are TRBV7-8 and TRBJ2-4, with no clear D. Germline loops: CDR1 SGHVS, CDR2 FQNEAQ. This CDR3 is 18 amino acids long. Trimming cost V 1 base and J 6 bases, with 22 bases left between them. CDR3 residues: CASSLDRVKRLGRNIQYF. In DNA, the CDR3 is TGTGCCAGCAGCTTAGACCGGGTTAAGAGGTTAGGCAGAAACATTCAGTACTTC.

The V gene is TRBV11-2, the J gene TRBJ2-7, with D perhaps matching TRBD1 (7 bases). The germline V gene encodes CDR1 SGHAT and CDR2 FQNNGV. The CDR3 is 17 amino acids. V was clipped by 1 base and J by 0 bases, with 16 bases between them. The DNA of the CDR3 is TGTGCCAGCAGCTTAGTTTTTGGAGGGGACAGCTCCTACGAGCAGTACTTC. Translation gives CASSLVFGGDSSYEQYF.

This clone was observed a handful of times. The chain recombines TRBV7-2 with TRBJ2-2; 7 nucleotides align to TRBD1. Germline V gives CDR1 SGHTA, CDR2 FQGNSA. J lost 0 bases, V lost 2 bases, and 6 bases had no gene match. The CDR3 extends over 17 amino acids. CDR3 nucleotide sequence: TGTGCCAGCAGCTTAACGTCGACAGGGTCGAACACCGGGGAGCTGTTTTTT. The encoded protein is CASSLTSTGSNTGELFF.

This clone occurred a few times. This chain links TRBV5-6 with TRBJ1-4, with 10 bases aligning to TRBD1. Germline CDR1 is SGHDT and CDR2 is YYEEEE. There are 16 residues in the CDR3. The ends lost 1 base at V and 7 bases at J; junction bases unmatched: 7. The CDR3 here is CASSLRRQGAGEKLFF. In DNA, the CDR3 is TGTGCCAGCAGCTTGAGACGACAGGGGGCAGGTGAAAAACTGTTTTTT.

This chain uses TRBV9 with TRBJ2-1, with 11 bases aligning to TRBD2. The V segment lost 3 bases and the J segment 4 bases; nucleotides outside the gene matches: 3. Per germline, CDR1 SGDLS and CDR2 YYNGEE. This CDR3 contains 15 residues. The CDR3 loop is CASSGTSGGYNEQFF. For the CDR3, the DNA is TGTGCCAGCAGCGGAACTAGCGGGGGATACAATGAGCAGTTCTTC.

The chain uses TRBV4-3 and TRBJ2-3, with 8 bases that match TRBD2. CDR1 and CDR2 (germline): LGHNA, YSLEER. CDR3 size: 16 residues. The V and J ends lost 0 bases and 6 bases, in that order; junction bases with no gene match: 8. Written as DNA, the CDR3 is TGCGCCAGCAGCCAAGATGGAACGGGAGGGCCGGATACGCAGTATTTT. Residues: CASSQDGTGGPDTQYF.

V and J are TRBV5-4 and TRBJ2-1, with TRBD2 matching over 9 bases. V shed 4 bases and J 4 bases; nucleotides not matched to a gene: 6. Germline CDR1 and CDR2: SGHNT and YYREEE (reference sequence). This CDR3 comprises 15 residues. The CDR3: CASSQGAGGYNEQFF. The DNA for the CDR3 is TGTGCCAGCAGCCAAGGGGCGGGAGGGTACAATGAGCAGTTCTTC.

The rearrangement links TRBV19 to TRBJ2-1; tentative D call: TRBD1 (6 bases). Deletions cut 4 bases from V and 0 bases from J, with 13 bases between. CDR3 size: 16 residues. The V gene's germline CDR1 is LNHDA and CDR2 SQIVND (reference sequence). The CDR3 sequence is CASSRGDRSSYNEQFF. The CDR3 nucleotides are TGTGCCAGTAGTAGGGGTGACAGGAGCTCCTACAATGAGCAGTTCTTC.